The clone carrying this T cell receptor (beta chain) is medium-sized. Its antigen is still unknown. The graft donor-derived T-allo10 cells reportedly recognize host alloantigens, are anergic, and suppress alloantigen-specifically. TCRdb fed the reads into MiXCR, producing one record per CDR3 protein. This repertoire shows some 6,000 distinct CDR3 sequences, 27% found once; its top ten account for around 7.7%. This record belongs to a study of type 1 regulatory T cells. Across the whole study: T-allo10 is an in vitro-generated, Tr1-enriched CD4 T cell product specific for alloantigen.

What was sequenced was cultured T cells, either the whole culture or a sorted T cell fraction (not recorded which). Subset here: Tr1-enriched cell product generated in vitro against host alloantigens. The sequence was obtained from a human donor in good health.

CDR3 residues: CASSERSSGTYEQYF. In DNA form, the CDR3 reads TGTGCCAGCAGTGAAAGGTCTAGCGGGACCTACGAGCAGTACTTC. The chain combines TRBV6-1 with TRBJ2-7; 9 nucleotides agree with TRBD2. With 2 bases clipped from V and 2 bases from J, the junction kept 4 bases outside the gene matches. The CDR3 runs 15 residues. Germline CDR1 reads MNHNS; CDR2 reads SASEGT.